The T cell receptor beta chain under discussion was sequenced for a study of Ad26.COV2.S vaccination and SARS-CoV-2 variants. Across the whole study: In the COV1001 trial, the donor was in the Ad26.COV2.S arm. Into the muscle, Ad26.COV2.S was dosed once or twice, 56 days apart.

Described treatment: roughly 18 received Ad26.COV2.S at low or high dose, single or two shots; about 5 received placebo; per-sample allocation not given. Day 63 after the first injection of vaccine or placebo was the sampling time. Repertoires were generated with immunoSEQ multiplex PCR, while TCRdb's copy carries only in-frame clones and drops some. This sample carries roughly 350,000 clones, around 87% of them seen once, and the ten largest clones take roughly 3.2%. The CDR3 is 18 residues long. V was clipped by 2 bases and J by 4 bases, with 23 bases between them. Germline V lookup: CDR1 MNHEY, CDR2 SVGEGT.

The receptor was isolated from a person between 18 and 65 years old who received the Ad26.COV2.S COVID-19 vaccine or a placebo. The chain has TRBV6-2 or TRBV6-3 and TRBJ2-5; TRBD2 is a possible D gene (6 bases). The material sequenced was peripheral blood, taken in a trial of Ad26.COV2.S vaccine versus placebo. The CDR3 DNA is TGTGCCAGCAGTTACCCTTTGGGGCGGGGAGCCTCGTTAGAGACCCAGTACTTC. This translates into CASSYPLGRGASLETQYF.